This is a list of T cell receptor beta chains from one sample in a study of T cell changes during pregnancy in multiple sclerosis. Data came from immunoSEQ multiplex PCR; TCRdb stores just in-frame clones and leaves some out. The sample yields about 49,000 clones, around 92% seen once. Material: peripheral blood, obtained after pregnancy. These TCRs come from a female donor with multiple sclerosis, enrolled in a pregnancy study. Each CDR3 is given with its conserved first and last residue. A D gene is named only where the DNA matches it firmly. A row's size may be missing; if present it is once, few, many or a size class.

cdr3_aa: CASSSPGQVIEAFF; cdr3_nt: TGTGCCAGCAGCTCGCCGGGACAGGTGATTGAAGCTTTCTTT; clone_size: few; d_call: TRBD1; j_call: TRBJ1-1; v_call: TRBV7-8
cdr3_aa: CASSPGVGRGGRVNEQFF; cdr3_nt: TGTGCCAGCAGCCCCGGGGTGGGGCGGGGGGGCCGCGTTAATGAGCAGTTCTTC; clone_size: .; d_call: TRBD2; j_call: TRBJ2-1; v_call: TRBV11-2
cdr3_aa: CASSQEGGRQETQYF; cdr3_nt: TGTGCCAGCAGCCAAGAGGGGGGGAGGCAAGAGACCCAGTACTTC; clone_size: .; d_call: TRBD2; j_call: TRBJ2-5; v_call: TRBV4-2
cdr3_aa: CASSLGYYEHGYTF; cdr3_nt: TGCGCCAGCAGCTTGGGTTACTATGAACATGGCTACACCTTC; clone_size: .; d_call: .; j_call: TRBJ1-2; v_call: TRBV5-1
cdr3_aa: CAIGQGTEKLFF; cdr3_nt: TGTGCCATCGGACAGGGCACTGAAAAACTGTTTTTT; clone_size: .; d_call: TRBD1; j_call: TRBJ1-4; v_call: TRBV10-3
cdr3_aa: CASSRRDRPSYEQYF; cdr3_nt: TGTGCCAGCAGCCGCCGGGACAGACCTTCCTACGAGCAGTACTTC; clone_size: .; d_call: TRBD1; j_call: TRBJ2-7; v_call: TRBV7-9
cdr3_aa: CASSGTVNYGYTF; cdr3_nt: TGTGCCAGCAGTGGGACAGTTAACTATGGCTACACCTTC; clone_size: .; d_call: .; j_call: TRBJ1-2; v_call: TRBV6-1
cdr3_aa: CASSQDESQGGRGYTF; cdr3_nt: TGTGCCAGCAGCCAAGATGAGAGCCAGGGAGGTCGTGGCTACACCTTC; clone_size: .; d_call: .; j_call: TRBJ1-2; v_call: TRBV4-2
cdr3_aa: CASSVPGGGYNSPLHF; cdr3_nt: TGTGCCAGCAGTGTTCCCGGGGGGGGATATAATTCACCCCTCCACTTT; clone_size: .; d_call: .; j_call: TRBJ1-6; v_call: TRBV2
cdr3_aa: CSVEGTPTYEQYF; cdr3_nt: TGCAGCGTTGAAGGGACACCTACTTACGAGCAGTACTTC; clone_size: .; d_call: .; j_call: TRBJ2-7; v_call: TRBV29-1
cdr3_aa: CASSDSDRDTQYF; cdr3_nt: TGTGCCAGCAGTGACTCGGACAGGGATACGCAGTATTTT; clone_size: .; d_call: TRBD1; j_call: TRBJ2-3; v_call: TRBV6-4
cdr3_aa: CASSPDRSYGYTF; cdr3_nt: TGTGCCAGCAGTCCCGACAGGTCTTATGGCTACACCTTC; clone_size: .; d_call: .; j_call: TRBJ1-2; v_call: TRBV7-2
cdr3_aa: CASSRGPGQGPYGYTF; cdr3_nt: TGTGCCAGCAGCCGGGGCCCGGGACAGGGGCCTTATGGCTACACCTTC; clone_size: .; d_call: TRBD1; j_call: TRBJ1-2; v_call: TRBV5-5
cdr3_aa: CAIRPDKVDTEAFF; cdr3_nt: TGTGCCATCAGGCCGGACAAGGTTGACACTGAAGCTTTCTTT; clone_size: .; d_call: .; j_call: TRBJ1-1; v_call: TRBV10-3
cdr3_aa: CASSLLGAGIYEQYF; cdr3_nt: TGTGCCAGCAGCTTATTGGGGGCAGGTATCTACGAGCAGTACTTC; clone_size: .; d_call: .; j_call: TRBJ2-7; v_call: TRBV7-2
cdr3_aa: CASSQDGAGGLADTQYF; cdr3_nt: TGCGCCAGCAGCCAAGATGGCGCGGGGGGGCTCGCAGATACGCAGTATTTT; clone_size: .; d_call: TRBD2; j_call: TRBJ2-3; v_call: TRBV4-3
cdr3_aa: CASSRWGGKDTQYF; cdr3_nt: TGTGCCAGCTCCCGGTGGGGGGGCAAAGATACGCAGTATTTT; clone_size: .; d_call: .; j_call: TRBJ2-3; v_call: TRBV6-4
cdr3_aa: CASSDGGGGSPLHF; cdr3_nt: TGTGCCAGCAGTGATGGTGGGGGCGGTTCACCCCTCCACTTT; clone_size: .; d_call: .; j_call: TRBJ1-6; v_call: TRBV2
cdr3_aa: CARTDRGLGNTEAFF; cdr3_nt: TGTGCCAGGACGGACAGGGGGCTCGGGAACACTGAAGCTTTCTTT; clone_size: few; d_call: TRBD1; j_call: TRBJ1-1; v_call: TRBV19
cdr3_aa: CASSARGQLEAFF; cdr3_nt: TGTGCCAGCAGTGCGCGGGGACAGCTTGAAGCTTTCTTT; clone_size: .; d_call: TRBD1; j_call: TRBJ1-1; v_call: TRBV6-1
cdr3_aa: CATSRDVGQQALNEKLFF; cdr3_nt: TGTGCCACCAGCAGAGATGTAGGTCAACAGGCTCTGAATGAAAAACTGTTTTTT; clone_size: once; d_call: .; j_call: TRBJ1-4; v_call: TRBV15
cdr3_aa: CATSRFETGGYGYTF; cdr3_nt: TGTGCCACCAGCAGATTCGAGACAGGGGGGTATGGCTACACCTTC; clone_size: .; d_call: TRBD1; j_call: TRBJ1-2; v_call: TRBV15
cdr3_aa: CASSTAAGNTIYF; cdr3_nt: TGTGCCAGCAGCACCGCGGCTGGAAACACCATATATTTT; clone_size: .; d_call: .; j_call: TRBJ1-3; v_call: TRBV5-4
cdr3_aa: CASSNRDKGTYEQYF; cdr3_nt: TGTGCCAGCTCAAACAGGGATAAAGGAACCTACGAGCAGTACTTC; clone_size: .; d_call: .; j_call: TRBJ2-7; v_call: TRBV18
cdr3_aa: CASSASGTSGADTQYF; cdr3_nt: TGTGCCAGCAGTGCCTCCGGGACTAGCGGGGCGGATACGCAGTATTTT; clone_size: .; d_call: TRBD2; j_call: TRBJ2-3; v_call: TRBV6-4